Each of the 5 T cell receptor beta chains below was sequenced from the same sample in a study of radiation and T cells in renal cell carcinoma. Repertoires were generated with immunoSEQ multiplex PCR, while TCRdb's copy carries only in-frame clones and drops some. The data contain roughly 58,000 clones, roughly 80% of them seen just once; the ten biggest clones take up 6% to 7%. Time point specified: blood 4 weeks post-SBRT, at nephrectomy. Described treatment: 15 Gy SBRT to primary tumor, nephrectomy 4 weeks later. The sample was blood, taken from a patient whose treatment included radiotherapy and nephrectomy. The receptors were gathered from a man in his 60s with renal cell carcinoma.

In DNA, the CDR3 is TGTGCCTGGAGTCCTGACAGCGCCTATAGTGAAGCTTTCTTT. Translated, it gives CAWSPDSAYSEAFF. The chain couples TRBV30 to TRBJ1-1, with D tentatively TRBD1 (5 bases). Germline V gene sequence: CDR1 GTSNPN, CDR2 SVGIG (reference sequence). Trimming left V 2 bases short and J 7 bases short, with 17 bases between. This CDR3 contains 14 residues.

This clone was seen just once. The rearrangement joins TRBV5-1 to TRBJ2-1; 14 nucleotides align to TRBD2. After removal of 1 base from V and 6 bases from J, the junction contained 3 bases not matched to a gene. This CDR3 is 16 amino acids long. Germline CDR1 reads SGHRS; CDR2 reads YFSETQ. CDR3 region: CASSLKTSGRANEQFF. CDR3 DNA sequence: TGCGCCAGCAGCTTGAAGACTAGCGGGAGGGCCAATGAGCAGTTCTTC.

In its sample, this clone was seen a few times. The CDR3 DNA reads TGCGCCAGCAGCTTGGGAGGGGGAGAAACCGGGGAGCTGTTTTTT. Translated, it gives CASSLGGGETGELFF. The chain uses TRBV5-1 and TRBJ2-2; a possible D gene is TRBD1 (6 bases). The V and J ends lost 0 bases and 5 bases respectively, with 11 bases between them. CDR3 length: 15 amino acids. The germline gives CDR1 SGHRS, CDR2 YFSETQ.

The V and J genes are TRBV12-5 and TRBJ1-1; tentative D call: TRBD1 (6 bases). Germline V gene data show CDR1 as LGHNT and CDR2 as FRNRAP. The CDR3 spans 13 residues. V lost 1 base, J lost 5 bases, and 8 bases lay in between. The CDR3 here is CASGLEGGTEAFF. In DNA form, the CDR3 reads TGTGCTAGTGGTTTGGAGGGGGGAACTGAAGCTTTCTTT.

This chain uses TRBV10-3 with TRBJ1-3; a possible D gene is TRBD1 (5 bases). Germline V gene data show CDR1 as ENHRY and CDR2 as SYGVKD. This CDR3 has 14 residues. The V end was cut by 5 bases, the J end by 2 bases, with 10 bases between. The CDR3 DNA is TGTGCCATCAGTCAGACAGATGCTGGAAACACCATATATTTT. Its protein product is CAISQTDAGNTIYF.